The 4 T cell receptor beta chains below come from one sample, sequenced in a study of post-analysis software for immune sequencing data (dated by TCRdb to between 2014 and 2017). Antigens of these TCRs are unknown. The investigation overall reported the following: About five TRBV segments, including TRBV5-6, TRBV5-1 and TRBV20-1, were significantly more frequent in patients than controls.

The library was built by means of PCR. Sequenced using an Illumina HiSeq 2500. To reduce PCR and sequencing biases, unique molecular identifiers were incorporated into the TCR beta cDNA libraries. TCRdb's own reprocessing of the public reads used fastp at Q25 and MiXCR and kept productive beta chains. Rows with a matching CDR3 protein are joined into one entry that keeps the most common DNA and genes. Within this sample are 740,000 or so distinct CDR3 sequences, with about 50% of them counted one time only. Clones ranked in the top ten supply over 4% of the sample. Input material: blood. The receptors were gathered from a girl aged 5-17 years with multiple sclerosis.

This clonotype was recorded only once. V and J are TRBV7-9 and TRBJ1-2; D perhaps matches TRBD1 (6 bases). CDR1 and CDR2 (germline): SEHNR, FQNEAQ (reference sequence). This CDR3 is built from 15 residues. The V end was cut by 2 bases, the J end by 0 bases, with 10 bases between. The CDR3 region has the DNA TGTGCCAGCAGCTTACTACAGGGAACTAACTATGGCTACACCTTC. Translating it yields CASSLLQGTNYGYTF.

In this sample, this clonotype turned up a few times. The chain joins TRBV6-1 to TRBJ2-5; maybe TRBD1 (7 bases). Germline assignment: CDR1 MNHNS and CDR2 SASEGT. V was trimmed by 4 bases and J by 1 base, leaving 13 bases between them. This CDR3 contains 15 residues. In nucleotides, the CDR3 is TGTGCCAGCAGTGGCAGGGGGGCAGGCCAAGAGACCCAGTACTTC. This sequence encodes CASSGRGAGQETQYF.

The chain uses TRBV6-1 and TRBJ2-7, with 9 bases aligning to TRBD1. The ends lost 8 bases at V and 0 bases at J; junction bases unmatched: 2. CDR3 size: 13 residues. Germline V lookup: CDR1 MNHNS, CDR2 SASEGT. The CDR3 is CASWTGVSYEQYF. DNA of the CDR3: TGTGCCAGCTGGACAGGGGTCTCCTACGAGCAGTACTTC.

This clonotype has just a few counts. The rearrangement joins TRBV5-6 to TRBJ1-1, with D unresolved. Between the trimmed V and J ends, which lost 0 bases and 4 bases, there was a span of 4 bases. The CDR3 contains 12 residues. Germline values: CDR1 SGHDT, CDR2 YYEEEE. The CDR3 here is CASSLDATEAFF. CDR3 coding DNA: TGTGCCAGCAGCTTGGACGCCACTGAAGCTTTCTTT.